This TCR beta chain was found in a study of OX40 agonist ivuxolimab in advanced cancers. Across the whole study: Subjects had a mean age of roughly 57 years, with a range of roughly 20 to 79; around 80% were male. Anti-PD-1, anti-PD-L1 or anti-CTLA-4 therapy given earlier was allowed, and approximately 40% had some.

Assay used: immunoSEQ multiplex PCR; TCRdb lists only in-frame clones, some missing. The repertoire holds roughly 70,000 clones, with 85% as singletons. This specimen consisted of CD4+ or CD8+ T cells sorted from blood, obtained in a trial of the OX40 agonist ivuxolimab. This TCR was recovered from an adult with an advanced solid tumor such as melanoma, head and neck, liver or kidney cancer.

The CDR3 sequence: CASTEQGADTEAFF. The CDR3 DNA reads TGTGCCAGCACCGAACAGGGGGCCGACACTGAAGCTTTCTTT. The chain combines TRBV6-5 with TRBJ1-1; 9 positions agree with TRBD1. The CDR3 has 14 residues. Germline V gene data show CDR1 as MNHEY and CDR2 as SVGAGI. V lost 7 bases and J lost 3; bases outside the gene matches: 6.